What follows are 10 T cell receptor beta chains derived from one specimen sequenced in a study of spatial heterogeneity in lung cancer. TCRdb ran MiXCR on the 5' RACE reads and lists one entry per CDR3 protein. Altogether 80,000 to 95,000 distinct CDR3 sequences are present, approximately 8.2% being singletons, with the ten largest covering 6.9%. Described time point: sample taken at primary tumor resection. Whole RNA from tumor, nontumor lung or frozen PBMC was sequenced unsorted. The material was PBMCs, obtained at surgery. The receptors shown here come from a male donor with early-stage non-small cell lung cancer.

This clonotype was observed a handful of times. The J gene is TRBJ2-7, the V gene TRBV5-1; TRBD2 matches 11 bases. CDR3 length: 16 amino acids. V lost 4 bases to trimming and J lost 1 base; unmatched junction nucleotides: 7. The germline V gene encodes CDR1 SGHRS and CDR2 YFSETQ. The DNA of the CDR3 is TGCGCCAGCAGCCCAGATGGACTAGCGGGTTCCTACGAGCAGTACTTC. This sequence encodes CASSPDGLAGSYEQYF.

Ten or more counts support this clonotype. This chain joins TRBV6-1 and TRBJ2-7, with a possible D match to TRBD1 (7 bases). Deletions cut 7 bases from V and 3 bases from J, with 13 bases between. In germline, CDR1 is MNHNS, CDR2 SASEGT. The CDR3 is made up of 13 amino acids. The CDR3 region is CASNGGGLYEQYF. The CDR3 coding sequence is TGTGCCAGCAATGGAGGGGGCCTCTACGAGCAGTACTTC.

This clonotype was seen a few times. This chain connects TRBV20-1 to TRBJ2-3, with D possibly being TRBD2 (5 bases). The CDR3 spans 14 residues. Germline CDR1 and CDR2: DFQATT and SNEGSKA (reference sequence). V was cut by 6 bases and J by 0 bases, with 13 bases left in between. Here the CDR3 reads CSADGGVSTDTQYF. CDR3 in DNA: TGCAGTGCGGATGGAGGCGTTAGCACAGATACGCAGTATTTT.

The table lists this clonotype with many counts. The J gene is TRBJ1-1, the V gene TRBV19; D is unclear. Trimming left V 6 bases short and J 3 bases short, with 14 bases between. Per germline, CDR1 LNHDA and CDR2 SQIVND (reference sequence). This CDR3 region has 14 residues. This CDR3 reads CASRAPDGYTEAFF. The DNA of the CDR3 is TGTGCCAGTAGAGCCCCGGACGGATACACTGAAGCTTTCTTT.

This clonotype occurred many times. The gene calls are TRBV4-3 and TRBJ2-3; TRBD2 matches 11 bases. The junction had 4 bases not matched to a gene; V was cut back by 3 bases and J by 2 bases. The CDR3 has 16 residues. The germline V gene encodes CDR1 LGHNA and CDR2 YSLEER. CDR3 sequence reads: CASSQYSGGATDTQYF. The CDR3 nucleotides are TGCGCCAGCAGCCAGTATAGCGGGGGGGCCACAGATACGCAGTATTTT.

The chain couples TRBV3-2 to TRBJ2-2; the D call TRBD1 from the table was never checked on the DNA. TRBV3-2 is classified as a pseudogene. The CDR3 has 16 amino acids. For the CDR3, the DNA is TGTGCCAGCAGCCATGCAGGGGACAGGGGCCCCGGGGAGCTGTTTTTT. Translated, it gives CASSHAGDRGPGELFF.

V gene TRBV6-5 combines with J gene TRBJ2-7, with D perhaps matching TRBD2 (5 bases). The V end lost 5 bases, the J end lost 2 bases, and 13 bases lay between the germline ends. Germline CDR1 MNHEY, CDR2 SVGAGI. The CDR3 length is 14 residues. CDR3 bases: TGTGCCAGCAGTCGAACCGGACTGACCTACGAGCAGTACTTC. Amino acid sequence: CASSRTGLTYEQYF.

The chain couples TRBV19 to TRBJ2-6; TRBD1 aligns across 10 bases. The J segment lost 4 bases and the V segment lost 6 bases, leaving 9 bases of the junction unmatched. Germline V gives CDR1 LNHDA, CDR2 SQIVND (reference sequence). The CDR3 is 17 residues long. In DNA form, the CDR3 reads TGTGCCAGTAGCCCCGGGACAGGGGCCCGCGGGGCCAACGTCCTGACTTTC. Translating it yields CASSPGTGARGANVLTF.

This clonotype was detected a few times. The chain's CDR3 is CASTPSGTINEQFF. In DNA form, the CDR3 reads TGTGCCAGCACGCCTAGCGGCACCATCAATGAGCAGTTCTTC. This chain links TRBV3-1 with TRBJ2-1; TRBD2 agrees at 7 bases. The CDR3 runs to 14 residues. The germline gives CDR1 LGHDT, CDR2 YNNKEL (reference sequence). J gave up 6 bases and V 7 bases, and 9 bases lay outside the gene matches.

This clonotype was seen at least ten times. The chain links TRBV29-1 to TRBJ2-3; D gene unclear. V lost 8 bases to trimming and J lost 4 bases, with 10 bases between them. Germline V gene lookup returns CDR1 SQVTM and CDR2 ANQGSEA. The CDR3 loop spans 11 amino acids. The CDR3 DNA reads TGCAGCTCTCGTATCGCAGATACGCAGTATTTT. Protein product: CSSRIADTQYF.